This T cell receptor beta chain was sequenced in a study of response to subunit inactivated influenza vaccine. Whole-study results and caveats: Few additional T cells are recruited per seasonal influenza vaccination, authors suggested.

Comments on this clonotype: The antigen is not known.

Germline V CDR1 and CDR2: MDHEN, SYDVKM. This CDR3 is 15 amino acids long. V gave up 5 bases and J gave up 6 bases; unmatched junction bases: 12. TCRdb re-called the RT-PCR reads with MiXCR, one entry per CDR3 protein. The sample holds 530,000 or so distinct CDR3 sequences; 13% to 15% are singletons and the top ten take 11%. The sequence came from a man aged 45-60 years who received an inactivated influenza vaccine. The sequenced sample was PBMCs from blood, obtained 11 to 12 days after vaccination. This chain joins TRBV28 and TRBJ2-7; 8 positions match TRBD1. DNA for the CDR3: TGTGCCAGCAGTCGGACGGACAGGGTGCAAGCCGAGCAGTACTTC. This codes for CASSRTDRVQAEQYF.